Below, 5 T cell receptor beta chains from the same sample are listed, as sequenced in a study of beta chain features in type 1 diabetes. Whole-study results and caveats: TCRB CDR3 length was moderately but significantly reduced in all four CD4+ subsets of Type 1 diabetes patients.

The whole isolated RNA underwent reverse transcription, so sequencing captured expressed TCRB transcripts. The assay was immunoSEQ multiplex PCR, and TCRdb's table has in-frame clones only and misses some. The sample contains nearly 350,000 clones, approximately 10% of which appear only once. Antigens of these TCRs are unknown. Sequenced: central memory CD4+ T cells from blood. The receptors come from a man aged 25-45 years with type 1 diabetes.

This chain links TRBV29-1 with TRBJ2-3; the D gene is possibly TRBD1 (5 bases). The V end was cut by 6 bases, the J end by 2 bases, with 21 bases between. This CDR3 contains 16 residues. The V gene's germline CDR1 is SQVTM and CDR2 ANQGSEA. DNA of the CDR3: TGCAGCGTCGCCGCCTCAGGGATTTCTCTCACAGATACGCAGTATTTT. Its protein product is CSVAASGISLTDTQYF.

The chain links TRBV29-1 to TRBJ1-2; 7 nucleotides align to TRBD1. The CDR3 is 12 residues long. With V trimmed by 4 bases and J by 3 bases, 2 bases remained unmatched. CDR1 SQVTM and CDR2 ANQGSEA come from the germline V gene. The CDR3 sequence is CSVGTGDYGYTF. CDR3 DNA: TGCAGCGTTGGCACAGGGGACTATGGCTACACCTTC.

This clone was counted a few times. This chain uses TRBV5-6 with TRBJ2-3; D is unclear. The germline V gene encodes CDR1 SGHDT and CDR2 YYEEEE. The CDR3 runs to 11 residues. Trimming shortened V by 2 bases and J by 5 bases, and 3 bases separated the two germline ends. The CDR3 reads CASSFKDTQYF. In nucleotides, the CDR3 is TGTGCCAGCAGCTTTAAAGATACGCAGTATTTT. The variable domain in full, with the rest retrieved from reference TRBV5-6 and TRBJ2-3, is DAGVTQSPTHLIKTRGQQVTLRCSPKSGHDTVSWYQQALGQGPQFIFQYYEEEERQRGNFPDRFSGHQFPNYSSELNVNALLLGDSALYLCASSFKDTQYFGPGTRLTVL.

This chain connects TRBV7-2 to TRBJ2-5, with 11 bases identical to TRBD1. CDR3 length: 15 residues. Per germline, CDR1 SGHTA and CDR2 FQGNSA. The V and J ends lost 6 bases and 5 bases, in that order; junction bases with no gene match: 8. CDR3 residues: CASRRRTGGWETQYF. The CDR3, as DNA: TGTGCCAGCAGGCGTCGGACAGGGGGCTGGGAGACCCAGTACTTC.

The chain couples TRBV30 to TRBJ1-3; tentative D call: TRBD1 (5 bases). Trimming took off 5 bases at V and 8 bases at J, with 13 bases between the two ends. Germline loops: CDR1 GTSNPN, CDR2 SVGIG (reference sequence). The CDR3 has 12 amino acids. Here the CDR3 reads CAWGALSDTIYF. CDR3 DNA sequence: TGTGCCTGGGGGGCATTAAGCGACACCATATATTTT.